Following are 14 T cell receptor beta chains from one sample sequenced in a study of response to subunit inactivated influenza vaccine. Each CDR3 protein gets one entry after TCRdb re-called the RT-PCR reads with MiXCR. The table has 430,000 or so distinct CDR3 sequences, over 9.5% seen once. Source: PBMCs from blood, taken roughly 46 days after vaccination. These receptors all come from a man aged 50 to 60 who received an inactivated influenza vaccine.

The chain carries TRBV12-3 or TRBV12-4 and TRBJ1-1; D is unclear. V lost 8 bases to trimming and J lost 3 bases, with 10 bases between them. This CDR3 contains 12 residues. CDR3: CASRTRDTEAFF. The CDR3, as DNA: TGTGCCAGCCGAACTCGAGACACTGAAGCTTTCTTT.

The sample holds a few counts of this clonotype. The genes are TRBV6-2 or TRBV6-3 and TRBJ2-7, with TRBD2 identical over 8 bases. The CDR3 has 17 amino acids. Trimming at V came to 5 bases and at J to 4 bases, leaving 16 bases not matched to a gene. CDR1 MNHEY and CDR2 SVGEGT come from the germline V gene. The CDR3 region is CASSLRAGLSGSYEQYF. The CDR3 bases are TGTGCCAGCAGTCTACGGGCAGGTCTAAGCGGGAGTTACGAGCAGTACTTC.

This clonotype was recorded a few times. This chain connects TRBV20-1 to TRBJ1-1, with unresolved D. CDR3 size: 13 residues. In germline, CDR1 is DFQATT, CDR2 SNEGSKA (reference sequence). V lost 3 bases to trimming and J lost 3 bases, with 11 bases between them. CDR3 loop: CSASANLDTEAFF. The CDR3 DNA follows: TGCAGTGCTAGCGCCAATCTGGACACTGAAGCTTTCTTT.

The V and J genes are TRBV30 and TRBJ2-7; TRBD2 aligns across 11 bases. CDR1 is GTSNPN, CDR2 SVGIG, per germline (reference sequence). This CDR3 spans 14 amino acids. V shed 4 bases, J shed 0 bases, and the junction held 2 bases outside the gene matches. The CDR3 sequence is CAWTGTSGSYEQYF. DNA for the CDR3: TGTGCCTGGACCGGGACTAGCGGCTCCTACGAGCAGTACTTC.

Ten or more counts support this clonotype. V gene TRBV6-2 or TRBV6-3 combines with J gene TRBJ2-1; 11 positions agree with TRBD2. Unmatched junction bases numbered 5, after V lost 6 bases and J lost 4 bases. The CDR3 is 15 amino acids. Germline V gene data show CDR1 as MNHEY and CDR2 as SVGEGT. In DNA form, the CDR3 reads TGTGCCAGCAGCCGACTAGCGGGGCAATACAATGAGCAGTTCTTC. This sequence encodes CASSRLAGQYNEQFF.

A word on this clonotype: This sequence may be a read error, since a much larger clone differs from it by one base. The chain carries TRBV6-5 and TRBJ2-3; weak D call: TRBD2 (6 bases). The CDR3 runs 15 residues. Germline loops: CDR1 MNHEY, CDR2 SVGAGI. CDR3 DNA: TGTGCCAGCAGTTACTCTAGCGGTAGCACAGCTACGCAGTATTTT. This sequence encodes CASSYSSGSTATQYF.

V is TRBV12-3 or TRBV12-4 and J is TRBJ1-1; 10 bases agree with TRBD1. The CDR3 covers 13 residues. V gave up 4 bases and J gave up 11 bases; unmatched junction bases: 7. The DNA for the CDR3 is TGTGCCAGCAGTTCGACAGGGGGCTTGCGGGCTTTCTTT. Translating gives CASSSTGGLRAFF.

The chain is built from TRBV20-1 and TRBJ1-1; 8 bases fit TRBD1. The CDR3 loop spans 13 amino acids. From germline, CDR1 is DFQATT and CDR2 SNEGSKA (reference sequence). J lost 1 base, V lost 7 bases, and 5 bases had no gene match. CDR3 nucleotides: TGCAGTGGCCCCCAGGGGGCGAACACTGAAGCTTTCTTT. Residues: CSGPQGANTEAFF.

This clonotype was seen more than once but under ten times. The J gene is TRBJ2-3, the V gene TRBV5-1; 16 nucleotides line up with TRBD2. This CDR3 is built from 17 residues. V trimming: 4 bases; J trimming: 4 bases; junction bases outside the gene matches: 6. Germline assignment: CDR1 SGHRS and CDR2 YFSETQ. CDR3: CASSPGTSGRASDTQYF. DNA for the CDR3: TGCGCCAGCAGCCCCGGGACTAGCGGGAGGGCCTCAGATACGCAGTATTTT.

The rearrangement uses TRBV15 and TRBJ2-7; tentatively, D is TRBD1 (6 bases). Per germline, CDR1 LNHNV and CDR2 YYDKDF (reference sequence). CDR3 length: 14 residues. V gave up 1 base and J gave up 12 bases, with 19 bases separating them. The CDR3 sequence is CATSRVRDNPVMYF. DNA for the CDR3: TGTGCCACCAGCAGAGTAAGGGACAATCCCGTAATGTACTTC.

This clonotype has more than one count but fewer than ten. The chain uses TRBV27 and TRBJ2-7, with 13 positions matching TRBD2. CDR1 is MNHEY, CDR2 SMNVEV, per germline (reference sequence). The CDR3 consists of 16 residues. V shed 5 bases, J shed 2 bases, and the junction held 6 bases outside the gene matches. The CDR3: CASSPGLAGSAYEQYF. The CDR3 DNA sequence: TGTGCCAGCAGTCCGGGACTAGCGGGATCCGCCTACGAGCAGTACTTC.

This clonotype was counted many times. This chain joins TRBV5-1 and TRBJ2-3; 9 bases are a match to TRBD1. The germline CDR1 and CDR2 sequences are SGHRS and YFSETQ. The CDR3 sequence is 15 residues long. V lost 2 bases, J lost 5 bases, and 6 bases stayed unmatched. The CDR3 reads CASSLQGAAVDTQYF. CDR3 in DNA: TGCGCCAGCAGCTTACAGGGGGCGGCGGTAGATACGCAGTATTTT.

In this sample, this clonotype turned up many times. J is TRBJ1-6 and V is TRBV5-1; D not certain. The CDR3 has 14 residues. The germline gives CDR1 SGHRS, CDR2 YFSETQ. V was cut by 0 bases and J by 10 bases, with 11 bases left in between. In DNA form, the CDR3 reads TGCGCCAGCAGCTTGGACGGTGCCGGGTCACCCCTCCACTTT. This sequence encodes CASSLDGAGSPLHF.

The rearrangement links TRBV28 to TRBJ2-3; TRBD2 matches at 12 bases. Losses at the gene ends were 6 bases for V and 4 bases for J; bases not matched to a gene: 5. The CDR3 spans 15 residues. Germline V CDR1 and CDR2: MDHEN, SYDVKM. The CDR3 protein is CASRSSGGGADTQYF. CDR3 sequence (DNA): TGTGCCAGCAGATCTAGCGGGGGGGGAGCAGATACGCAGTATTTT.